This TCR beta chain is drawn from a study of blood T cell repertoires in COVID-19. Overall study context: Spain, Italy and the United States supplied samples that represented acute and convalescent COVID-19. From T cells, B-cell-depleted T cells, or PBMCs came the material, which was cDNA or gDNA.

Per the authors' pipeline: Reference gene primer amplification gave estimated nucleated cell counts. Sequencing was performed with immunoSEQ multiplex PCR; in TCRdb, only in-frame clones are kept and a portion is missing. For V, J and clone size, that table is used; D and trimming come from the DNA. The data contain 75,000 to 100,000 clones, more than 60% of them seen just once; the ten biggest clones take up around a quarter. The germline CDR1 and CDR2 sequences are ENHRY and SYGVKD. CDR3 length: 14 amino acids. J was trimmed by 5 bases and V by 7 bases; bases with no gene match: 9. Sequencing was performed on peripheral blood. This clonotype was sampled from a man in his 70s with acute or convalescent COVID-19. J is TRBJ2-7 and V is TRBV10-3; TRBD1 agrees at 9 bases. The CDR3 DNA sequence: TGTGCCATCACTCCGGGACAGGGTAATCACGAGCAGTACTTC. Amino acids: CAITPGQGNHEQYF.